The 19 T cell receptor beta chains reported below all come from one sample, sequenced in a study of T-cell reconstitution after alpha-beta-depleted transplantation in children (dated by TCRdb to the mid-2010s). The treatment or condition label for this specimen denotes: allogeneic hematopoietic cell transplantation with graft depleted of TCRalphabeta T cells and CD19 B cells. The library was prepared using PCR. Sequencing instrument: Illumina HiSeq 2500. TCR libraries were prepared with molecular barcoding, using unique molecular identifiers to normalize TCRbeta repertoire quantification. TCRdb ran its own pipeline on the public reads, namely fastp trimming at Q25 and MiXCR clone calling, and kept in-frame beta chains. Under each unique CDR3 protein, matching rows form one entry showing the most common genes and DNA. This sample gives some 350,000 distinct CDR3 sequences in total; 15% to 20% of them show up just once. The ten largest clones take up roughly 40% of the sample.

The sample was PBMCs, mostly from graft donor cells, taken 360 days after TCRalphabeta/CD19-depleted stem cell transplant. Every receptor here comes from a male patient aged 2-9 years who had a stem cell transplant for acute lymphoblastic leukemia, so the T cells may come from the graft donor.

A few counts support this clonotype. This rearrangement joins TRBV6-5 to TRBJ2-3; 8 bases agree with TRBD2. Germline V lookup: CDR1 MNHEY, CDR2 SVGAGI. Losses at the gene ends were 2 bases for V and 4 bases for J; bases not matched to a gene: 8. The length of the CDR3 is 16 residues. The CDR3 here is CASSYPIAGRADTQYF. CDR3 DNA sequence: TGTGCCAGCAGTTACCCAATAGCGGGACGGGCAGATACGCAGTATTTT.

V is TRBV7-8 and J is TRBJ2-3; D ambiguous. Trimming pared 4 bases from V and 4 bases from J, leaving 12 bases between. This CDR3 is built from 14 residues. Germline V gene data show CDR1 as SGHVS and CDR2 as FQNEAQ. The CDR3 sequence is CASSSSWTADTQYF. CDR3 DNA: TGTGCCAGCAGCTCCTCTTGGACGGCAGATACGCAGTATTTT.

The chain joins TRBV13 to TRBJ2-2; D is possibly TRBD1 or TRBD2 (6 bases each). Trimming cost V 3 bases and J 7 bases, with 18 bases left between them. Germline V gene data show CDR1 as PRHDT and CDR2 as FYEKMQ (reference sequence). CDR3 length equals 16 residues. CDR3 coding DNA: TGTGCCAGCAGCTTCGAGGAGGGGGAAGGAAGCGGGGAGCTGTTTTTT. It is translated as CASSFEEGEGSGELFF.

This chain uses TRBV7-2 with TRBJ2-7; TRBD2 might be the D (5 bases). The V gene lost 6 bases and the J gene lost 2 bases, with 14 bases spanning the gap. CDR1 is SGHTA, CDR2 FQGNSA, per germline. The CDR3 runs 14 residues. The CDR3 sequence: CASSPLGLPYEQYF. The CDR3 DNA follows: TGTGCCAGCAGTCCCTTAGGACTTCCCTACGAGCAGTACTTC.

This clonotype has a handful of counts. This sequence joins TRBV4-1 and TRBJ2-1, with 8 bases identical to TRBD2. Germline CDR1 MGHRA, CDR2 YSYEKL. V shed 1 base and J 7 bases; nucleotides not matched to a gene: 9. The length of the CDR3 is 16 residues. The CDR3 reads CASSQGRGKRENEQFF. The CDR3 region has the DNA TGCGCCAGCAGCCAAGGCCGGGGGAAGCGGGAGAATGAGCAGTTCTTC.

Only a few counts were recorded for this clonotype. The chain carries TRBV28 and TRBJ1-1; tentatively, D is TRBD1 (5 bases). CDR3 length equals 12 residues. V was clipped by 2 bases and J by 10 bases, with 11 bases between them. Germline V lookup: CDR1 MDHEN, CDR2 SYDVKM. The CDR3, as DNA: TGTGCCAGCAGTTTAAATGGAAGGGGAGCTTTCTTT. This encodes CASSLNGRGAFF.

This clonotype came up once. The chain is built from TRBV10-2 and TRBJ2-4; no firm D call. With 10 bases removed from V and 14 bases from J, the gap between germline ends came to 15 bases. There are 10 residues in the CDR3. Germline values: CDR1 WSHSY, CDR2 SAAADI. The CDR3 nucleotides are TGCGCCATCTTGGACCGCGGAAAGTACTTC. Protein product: CAILDRGKYF.

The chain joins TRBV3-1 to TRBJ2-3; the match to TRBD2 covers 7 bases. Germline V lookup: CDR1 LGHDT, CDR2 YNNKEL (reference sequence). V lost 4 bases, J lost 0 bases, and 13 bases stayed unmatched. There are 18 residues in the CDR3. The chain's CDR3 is CASSLWGGSETSTDTQYF. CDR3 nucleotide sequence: TGTGCCAGCAGCCTCTGGGGCGGGAGCGAGACTAGCACAGATACGCAGTATTTT.

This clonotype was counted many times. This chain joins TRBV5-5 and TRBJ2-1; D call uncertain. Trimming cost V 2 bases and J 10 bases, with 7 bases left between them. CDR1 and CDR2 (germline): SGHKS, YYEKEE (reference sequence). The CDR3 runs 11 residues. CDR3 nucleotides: TGTGCCAGCAGCTTTTCGACCGAGCAGTTCTTC. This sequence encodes CASSFSTEQFF.

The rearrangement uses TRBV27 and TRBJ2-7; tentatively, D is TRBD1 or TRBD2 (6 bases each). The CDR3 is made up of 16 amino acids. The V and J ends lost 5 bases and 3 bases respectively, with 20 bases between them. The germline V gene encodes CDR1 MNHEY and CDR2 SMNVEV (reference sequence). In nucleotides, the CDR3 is TGTGCCAGCAGTCTTACCCGTGTGGGGGGCAACTACGAGCAGTACTTC. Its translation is CASSLTRVGGNYEQYF.

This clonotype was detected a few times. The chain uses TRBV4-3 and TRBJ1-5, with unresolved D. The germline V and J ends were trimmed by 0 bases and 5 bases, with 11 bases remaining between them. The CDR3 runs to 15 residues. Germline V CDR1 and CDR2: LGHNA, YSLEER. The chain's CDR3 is CASSQEIGRDQPQHF. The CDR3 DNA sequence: TGCGCCAGCAGCCAAGAAATCGGGCGCGATCAGCCCCAGCATTTT.

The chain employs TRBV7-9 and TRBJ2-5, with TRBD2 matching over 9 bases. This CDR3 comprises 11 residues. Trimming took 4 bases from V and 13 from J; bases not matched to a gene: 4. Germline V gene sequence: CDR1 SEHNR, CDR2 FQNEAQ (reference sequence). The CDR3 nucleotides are TGTGCCAGCAGCTCCAGACTAGCGGTGTACTTC. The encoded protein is CASSSRLAVYF.

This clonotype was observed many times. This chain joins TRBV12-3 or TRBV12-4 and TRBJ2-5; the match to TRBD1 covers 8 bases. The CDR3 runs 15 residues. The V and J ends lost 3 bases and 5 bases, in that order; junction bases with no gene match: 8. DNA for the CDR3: TGTGCCAGCAGTTTTAGACAGGGGATGACGGAGACCCAGTACTTC. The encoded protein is CASSFRQGMTETQYF.

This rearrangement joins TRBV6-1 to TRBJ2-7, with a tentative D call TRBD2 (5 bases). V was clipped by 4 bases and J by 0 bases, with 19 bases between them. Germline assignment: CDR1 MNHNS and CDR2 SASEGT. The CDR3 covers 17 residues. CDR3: CASSVGWRTGRSYEQYF. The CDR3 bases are TGTGCCAGCAGTGTTGGGTGGAGGACCGGACGCTCCTACGAGCAGTACTTC.

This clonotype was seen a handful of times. The DNA for the CDR3 is TGTGCCAGCAGCTTGTGGCCAGGAAGAAGCTATGGCTACACCTTC. It codes for CASSLWPGRSYGYTF. The gene calls are TRBV5-6 and TRBJ1-2, with D hard to call. Per the germline V gene, CDR1 is SGHDT and CDR2 is YYEEEE. V lost 1 base, J lost 4 bases, and 14 bases lay in between. The CDR3 runs to 15 residues.

Here the CDR3 DNA reads TGTGCCAGCAGCTTTGCCGGAGACTCCTATCGGGGCCAAGAGACCCAGTACTTC. Amino acids: CASSFAGDSYRGQETQYF. The chain links TRBV11-1 to TRBJ2-5, with D maybe TRBD2 (5 bases). CDR1 is SGHAT and CDR2 is FQDESV in the germline V gene (reference sequence). With 3 bases removed from V and 1 base from J, the gap between germline ends came to 21 bases. CDR3 length: 18 residues.

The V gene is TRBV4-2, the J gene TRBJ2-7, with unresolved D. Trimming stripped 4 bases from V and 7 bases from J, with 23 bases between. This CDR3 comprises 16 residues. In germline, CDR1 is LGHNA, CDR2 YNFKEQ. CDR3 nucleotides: TGTGCCAGCAGCCGCCAGTCCCTAAGGACGTACGGGGAGCAGTACTTC. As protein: CASSRQSLRTYGEQYF.

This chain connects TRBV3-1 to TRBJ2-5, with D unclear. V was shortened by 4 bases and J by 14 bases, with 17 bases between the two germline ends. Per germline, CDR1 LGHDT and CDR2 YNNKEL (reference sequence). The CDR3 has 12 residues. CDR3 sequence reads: CASSPTPPQCYF. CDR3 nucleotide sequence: TGTGCCAGCAGCCCGACTCCCCCTCAATGTTACTTC.

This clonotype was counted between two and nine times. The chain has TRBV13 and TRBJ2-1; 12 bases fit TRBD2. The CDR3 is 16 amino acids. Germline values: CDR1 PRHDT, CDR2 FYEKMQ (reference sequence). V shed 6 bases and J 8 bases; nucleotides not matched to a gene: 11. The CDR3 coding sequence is TGTGCCAGCAGATCCGGACTAGCGGGATTCGCGGATGAGCAGTTCTTC. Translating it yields CASRSGLAGFADEQFF. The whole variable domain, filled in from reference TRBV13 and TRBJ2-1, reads AAGVIQSPRHLIKEKRETATLKCYPIPRHDTVYWYQQGPGQDPQFLISFYEKMQSDKGSIPDRFSAQQFSDYHSELNMSSLELGDSALYFCASRSGLAGFADEQFFGPGTRLTVL.